This TCR beta chain is drawn from a study of blood T cells in healthy people across ages (dated by TCRdb to between 2015 and 2016). Notes on the research overall: In model experiments, template switching captured about one uniquely barcoded TCR beta cDNA molecule for every two T cells. The study analyzed two additional independent replicas of 1 million unique cDNA reads from the same blood draw for two donors, one aged 18 to 30 and one aged 80 or older. To avoid experimental bias, donors of different ages were distributed randomly across sequencing lanes. The donors were split into four age groups: young (average approximately 16 years), middle-aged (nearly 40), aged (approximately 60) and long-lived (roughly 80). Using deep sequencing normalized with unique cDNA molecular identifiers, the study measured how TCR beta repertoire diversity changes with age.

Donors were a few dozen systemically healthy Caucasian individuals from Russia aged about 6 to 100 years. Around 10 milliliters of peripheral blood were drawn from each donor into EDTA-treated Vacutainer tubes. Ficoll-Paque density-gradient centrifugation was used to isolate PBMCs, with at least 6.5 million per sample. Total RNA was extracted from PBMCs with Trizol reagent, with at least 6 micrograms obtained per sample. For every donor, an aliquot of PBMCs went through flow cytometry to measure the percentages of naive CD45RAhigh/CD27high T cells. Cut back by 5 bases and 7 bases, the V and J ends lie 15 bases apart. CDR1 and CDR2, looked up from the germline V gene, are SQVTM and ANQGSEA. CDR3 length: 13 amino acids, cysteine to phenylalanine. The DNA shown is the 39-base CDR3, in frame from base 1. Remarks on this clonotype: Its cognate antigen has yet to be identified. Per-base qualities were not stored, and no clone one base away is much larger.

Preparation of the library involved 5' RACE. The reads were generated on an Illumina HiSeq 2500. A second PCR of roughly 7 to 11 cycles was performed with a sample-barcoded 5' primer and a J-beta primer mix. Each TCR beta cDNA molecule received a unique molecular identifier from a template-switch 5' adaptor carrying 12 random nucleotides. Each sample yielded at least 3 million CDR3-containing paired-end reads. First-strand cDNA synthesis was performed from all RNA using the Mint cDNA synthesis kit, with priming by a TRBC-specific oligonucleotide. Following uracil-DNA glycosylase treatment, a first 18-cycle PCR with universal primers M1SS and BC2_uni_R was performed on all cDNA. Concerning the study's data processing: For normalization, 1 million high-quality reads, each with a distinct molecular identifier, were randomly selected from each sample. Instead of being binned into consensus sequences, reads with shared molecular identifiers were discarded. CDR3 identification, clonotype clustering and error correction used MiTCR with a Q25 quality threshold and the strictest error-elimination algorithm. A nonparametric unseen species model with Euler transformation was used to estimate a lower bound on total TCR beta diversity. TCRdb reanalyzed the raw reads on its own, using fastp at Q25 for trimming and MiXCR for clone calling, and kept in-frame beta chains. Duplicate CDR3 protein sequences are folded into a single record with the most common DNA and genes. Clone size and V and J calls follow TCRdb, not the original study. In this sample the table shows about 1.8 million distinct CDR3 sequences, 40% to 55% of which occur a single time. Over 2% of the sample comes from the top ten.

The study at large found these results: Since profiling was done on bulk unsorted PBMCs, naive and antigen-experienced compartments could not be conclusively compared. Estimates of total diversity from one million sequenced T cells were regarded as lower bounds and underestimates. As age increased, observed TCR beta diversity per million T cells dropped in a roughly linear way, and a significant reduction was already evident by age about 36. Compared with the aged group, the long-lived group had more naive CD4+ T cells, fewer expanded clones and increased TCR diversity, a pattern suggesting age selection. Donor CMV infection status was unknown, potentially confounding age-related changes in expanded clonotypes. There was a strong correlation between observed TCR beta diversity and the percentage of naive T cells measured by flow cytometry.

This sequence originates from a middle-aged woman in good health. The specimen was blood. This receptor chain uses TRBV29-1 and TRBJ1-5; the D gene is perhaps TRBD1, from 6 matching bases. The CDR3 is CSVTDRIGQPQHF. The nucleotides are TGCAGCGTTACCGACAGGATCGGGCAGCCCCAGCATTTT.